One and the same sample provided the 31 T cell receptor beta chains below, sequenced in a study of OX40 agonist ivuxolimab in advanced cancers. Here immunoSEQ multiplex PCR was the method, and the copy in TCRdb shows in-frame clones only, minus some. The sample includes roughly 50,000 clones, approximately 86% seen only once; the top ten take 1.9%. Sequencing used CD4+ or CD8+ T cells sorted from blood, obtained in a trial of the OX40 agonist ivuxolimab. These receptors came from an adult with an advanced solid tumor such as melanoma, head and neck, liver or kidney cancer.

This clone turned up a few times. This CDR3 reads CSVEGQGGTEAFF. CDR3 nucleotide sequence: TGCAGCGTTGAAGGACAGGGTGGGACTGAAGCTTTCTTT. The V call is TRBV29-1, the J call TRBJ1-1; 7 bases line up with TRBD1. Looked up from germline, CDR1 is SQVTM and CDR2 is ANQGSEA. V lost 1 base and J lost 5; bases outside the gene matches: 4. The CDR3 spans 13 residues.

V and J are TRBV5-6 and TRBJ2-7; D is unresolved. Per germline, CDR1 SGHDT and CDR2 YYEEEE. With 2 bases removed from V and 2 bases from J, the gap between germline ends came to 17 bases. The CDR3 is 16 residues long. This CDR3 reads CASSFQSSGFTYEQYF. CDR3 sequence (DNA): TGTGCCAGCAGCTTCCAATCTAGTGGATTTACCTACGAGCAGTACTTC.

V usage is TRBV28 and J usage is TRBJ2-1, with 10 nucleotides matching TRBD1. Germline V gene data show CDR1 as MDHEN and CDR2 as SYDVKM. V trimming: 6 bases; J trimming: 0 bases; junction bases outside the gene matches: 5. This CDR3 comprises 16 residues. CDR3 bases: TGTGCCAGCAGGGGACAGGGGACCAGCTCCTACAATGAGCAGTTCTTC. Amino acids: CASRGQGTSSYNEQFF.

The rearrangement joins TRBV19 to TRBJ2-4; 11 bases are a match to TRBD2. The CDR3 runs to 15 residues. Germline lookup yields CDR1 LNHDA and CDR2 SQIVND (reference sequence). Trimming removed 10 bases from V and 11 bases from J; junction bases left unmatched: 16. DNA of the CDR3: TGTGCCACTAGAAAGACTAGCGGGGATCCGTCCTTTCAGTACTTC. Its translation: CATRKTSGDPSFQYF.

The V and J genes are TRBV7-2 and TRBJ1-2; 9 bases line up with TRBD1. Trimming at V came to 5 bases and at J to 2 bases, leaving 6 bases not matched to a gene. Germline V CDR1 and CDR2: SGHTA, FQGNSA. This CDR3 is built from 15 residues. The CDR3 DNA is TGTGCCAGCAGCAAGGGACAGGGCGTGAACTATGGCTACACCTTC. It specifies CASSKGQGVNYGYTF.

V gene TRBV11-2 combines with J gene TRBJ1-1, with 10 bases aligning to TRBD1. CDR1 is SGHAT, CDR2 FQNNGV, per germline. The CDR3 extends over 16 amino acids. Trimming at V came to 5 bases and at J to 0 bases, leaving 6 bases not matched to a gene. The CDR3 loop is CASSPSGTGVNTEAFF. In nucleotides, the CDR3 is TGTGCCAGCAGCCCTAGTGGGACAGGGGTGAACACTGAAGCTTTCTTT.

The CDR3 region is CASSEAGQRAKNIQYF. The CDR3 DNA reads TGTGCCAGCAGTGAAGCCGGACAGAGAGCCAAAAACATTCAGTACTTC. The V gene is TRBV2, the J gene TRBJ2-4; the D gene is possibly TRBD1 (6 bases). This CDR3 is built from 16 residues. The germline V and J ends were trimmed by 0 bases and 0 bases, with 9 bases remaining between them. Per the germline V gene, CDR1 is SNHLY and CDR2 is FYNNEI. The full variable domain, in which reference TRBV2 and TRBJ2-4 provide the parts outside the CDR3, is EPEVTQTPSHQVTQMGQEVILRCVPISNHLYFYWYRQILGQKVEFLVSFYNNEISEKSEIFDDQFSVERPDGSNFTLKIRSTKLEDSAMYFCASSEAGQRAKNIQYFGAGTRLSVL.

The rearrangement uses TRBV10-3 and TRBJ2-1; tentatively, D is TRBD1 (5 bases). The CDR3 runs to 16 residues. From germline, CDR1 is ENHRY and CDR2 SYGVKD. Deletions cut 0 bases from V and 2 bases from J, with 11 bases between. This CDR3 reads CAISESWGTPYNEQFF. The CDR3 nucleotides read TGTGCCATCAGTGAGTCGTGGGGCACCCCCTACAATGAGCAGTTCTTC.

The chain uses TRBV5-4 and TRBJ2-5, with 13 positions matching TRBD2. V trimming: 0 bases; J trimming: 7 bases; junction bases outside the gene matches: 12. Germline V gives CDR1 SGHNT, CDR2 YYREEE (reference sequence). This CDR3 contains 18 residues. The CDR3 coding sequence is TGTGCCAGCAGCTTGGGGGGGACTAGCGGGGCCCCAGTTGGGACCCAGTACTTC. Translated: CASSLGGTSGAPVGTQYF.

The genes are TRBV2 and TRBJ2-2; D unclear. This CDR3 contains 13 residues. Germline loops: CDR1 SNHLY, CDR2 FYNNEI. Trimming left V 7 bases short and J 3 bases short, with 9 bases between. The CDR3 DNA reads TGTGCCAGCAAAGGGTTGGACACCGGGGAGCTGTTTTTT. Translating gives CASKGLDTGELFF.

The chain combines TRBV7-2 with TRBJ2-5; the match to TRBD2 covers 13 bases. The CDR3 is 18 residues long. The junction had 9 bases not matched to a gene; V was cut back by 5 bases and J by 0 bases. Germline V lookup: CDR1 SGHTA, CDR2 FQGNSA. In DNA form, the CDR3 reads TGTGCCAGCAGCCCGCGACTAGCGGGGGGTCTTGACCAAGAGACCCAGTACTTC. This codes for CASSPRLAGGLDQETQYF.

The rearrangement uses TRBV18 and TRBJ1-5; no clear D. With 2 bases removed from V and 2 bases from J, the gap between germline ends came to 7 bases. CDR1 is KGHSH and CDR2 is LQKENI in the germline V gene. The CDR3 spans 14 residues. The CDR3 loop is CASSPVNGNQPQHF. In DNA form, the CDR3 reads TGTGCCAGCTCACCAGTGAATGGCAATCAGCCCCAGCATTTT.

The chain combines TRBV5-1 with TRBJ2-3; 8 nucleotides align to TRBD1. V shed 3 bases, J shed 1 base, and the junction held 10 bases outside the gene matches. CDR1 is SGHRS, CDR2 YFSETQ, per germline. The CDR3 spans 17 residues. The CDR3 protein is CASSSSAGTGRTDTQYF. CDR3 coding DNA: TGCGCCAGCAGCTCGTCCGCCGGGACAGGTCGCACAGATACGCAGTATTTT.

This clone was seen just once. The chain combines TRBV6-5 with TRBJ2-7; 10 positions agree with TRBD2. V shed 2 bases and J 5 bases; nucleotides not matched to a gene: 6. The CDR3 consists of 15 residues. Germline CDR1 and CDR2: MNHEY and SVGAGI. The DNA for the CDR3 is TGTGCCAGCAGTTACCGAGCGGGAGGGAAGGACGAGCAGTACTTC. Encoded protein: CASSYRAGGKDEQYF.

The V call is TRBV6-5, the J call TRBJ1-1, with D possibly matching TRBD1 (5 bases). The CDR3 is 14 amino acids. Trimming removed 2 bases from V and 6 bases from J, with 13 bases in between. Germline CDR1 MNHEY, CDR2 SVGAGI. This chain's CDR3 is CASSYRAPGAEAFF. Written as DNA, the CDR3 is TGTGCCAGCAGTTACCGGGCACCGGGGGCTGAAGCTTTCTTT.

The V call is TRBV11-2, the J call TRBJ2-6, with D possibly matching TRBD1 (5 bases). Germline CDR1 and CDR2: SGHAT and FQNNGV. Trimming left V 1 base short and J 3 bases short, with 7 bases between. The CDR3 loop spans 15 amino acids. In DNA, the CDR3 is TGTGCCAGCAGCTTAGTAGGGGTTGGGGCCAACGTCCTGACTTTC. Amino acids: CASSLVGVGANVLTF.

CDR3 DNA: TGTGCCAGCAGGGGGTTTGTGGGTGAAAAACTGTTTTTT. Translated: CASRGFVGEKLFF. The chain combines TRBV6-1 with TRBJ1-4; D ambiguous. The CDR3 totals 13 residues. The ends were cut back, 6 bases at V and 7 bases at J, with 12 bases in the middle. Germline V gives CDR1 MNHNS, CDR2 SASEGT.

This clone appeared once. The chain combines TRBV7-2 with TRBJ1-3, with D possibly being TRBD1 (6 bases). Trimming took 6 bases from V and 0 from J, leaving 12 bases between them. The CDR3 runs to 15 residues. Looked up from germline, CDR1 is SGHTA and CDR2 is FQGNSA. Here the CDR3 DNA reads TGTGCCAGCAGTTCCGGGACACACTCTGGAAACACCATATATTTT. As protein: CASSSGTHSGNTIYF.

This chain connects TRBV19 to TRBJ2-7; 9 bases agree with TRBD1. CDR1 and CDR2 (germline): LNHDA, SQIVND (reference sequence). The ends lost 5 bases at V and 5 bases at J; junction bases unmatched: 7. The CDR3 length is 14 residues. CDR3 sequence reads: CASSGGTGSNEQYF. CDR3 DNA: TGTGCCAGTAGTGGGGGGACAGGGAGTAACGAGCAGTACTTC.

The V and J genes are TRBV10-3 and TRBJ1-2, with D hard to call. The CDR3 sequence is 16 residues long. V was cut by 3 bases and J by 4 bases, with 18 bases left in between. Germline loops: CDR1 ENHRY, CDR2 SYGVKD. CDR3 bases: TGTGCCATCAGTGAAGGTCAAACAATCGGACCCTATGGCTACACCTTC. Translating it yields CAISEGQTIGPYGYTF.

The gene calls are TRBV9 and TRBJ1-1, with D possibly matching TRBD1 (6 bases). The CDR3 consists of 13 residues. Germline-derived CDR1 and CDR2 are SGDLS and YYNGEE. Trimming took off 4 bases at V and 6 bases at J, with 13 bases between the two ends. CDR3 DNA: TGTGCCAGCAGCCCCGGAGGGGGGGCTGAAGCTTTCTTT. This codes for CASSPGGGAEAFF.

The chain combines TRBV11-2 with TRBJ1-6, with D unclear. Germline V lookup: CDR1 SGHAT, CDR2 FQNNGV. V lost 3 bases to trimming and J lost 7 bases, with 7 bases between them. This CDR3 comprises 13 residues. Written as DNA, the CDR3 is TGTGCCAGCAGCTTCAGAGGGAATTCACCCCTCCACTTT. Translation gives CASSFRGNSPLHF.

This clone was detected once. This sequence joins TRBV2 and TRBJ2-5; a possible D gene is TRBD2 (6 bases). Looked up from germline, CDR1 is SNHLY and CDR2 is FYNNEI. V gave up 7 bases and J gave up 4 bases, with 13 bases separating them. The CDR3 contains 13 residues. The CDR3 DNA reads TGTGCCAGCACATCCGGGAGCCCAGAGACCCAGTACTTC. Amino acid sequence: CASTSGSPETQYF.

This chain uses TRBV2 with TRBJ1-4, with 7 bases matching TRBD1. CDR3 length: 18 amino acids. Germline V gene sequence: CDR1 SNHLY, CDR2 FYNNEI. J was trimmed by 5 bases and V by 5 bases; bases with no gene match: 17. The CDR3 sequence is CASSPFLNLGTENEKLFF. CDR3 DNA: TGTGCCAGCAGTCCCTTTCTAAACCTCGGGACAGAGAATGAAAAACTGTTTTTT.

The gene calls are TRBV6-5 and TRBJ2-6, with TRBD2 matching 9 bases. This CDR3 has 15 amino acids. Germline V gives CDR1 MNHEY, CDR2 SVGAGI. With 6 bases clipped from V and 2 bases from J, the junction kept 2 bases outside the gene matches. The CDR3 nucleotides read TGTGCCAGCAGGCGGGGGGGCGCTGGGGCCAACGTCCTGACTTTC. It yields the protein CASRRGGAGANVLTF.

The rearrangement uses TRBV15 and TRBJ2-1, with a tentative D call TRBD1 (5 bases). The CDR3 is made up of 13 amino acids. The V gene lost 5 bases and the J gene lost 5 bases, with 10 bases spanning the gap. Germline V gene lookup returns CDR1 LNHNV and CDR2 YYDKDF (reference sequence). CDR3: CATSRLGDNEQFF. CDR3 DNA: TGTGCCACCAGCCGGTTAGGGGACAATGAGCAGTTCTTC. Full variable domain (rest looked up from reference TRBV15 and TRBJ2-1): DAMVIQNPRYQVTQFGKPVTLSCSQTLNHNVMYWYQQKSSQAPKLLFHYYDKDFNNEADTPDNFQSRRPNTSFCFLDIRSPGLGDTAMYLCATSRLGDNEQFFGPGTRLTVL.

The V and J genes are TRBV30 and TRBJ1-6, with no clear D. Germline assignment: CDR1 GTSNPN and CDR2 SVGIG (reference sequence). The V and J ends lost 8 bases and 9 bases respectively, with 17 bases between them. The CDR3 covers 13 residues. The CDR3 region is CALSGQLGSPLHF. Here the CDR3 DNA reads TGTGCCCTATCCGGCCAGTTGGGTTCACCCCTCCACTTT. The full variable domain, with the rest looked up from reference TRBV30 and TRBJ1-6, is SQTIHQWPATLVQPVGSPLSLECTVEGTSNPNLYWYRQAAGRGLQLLFYSVGIGQISSEVPQNLSASRPQDRQFILSSKKLLLSDSGFYLCALSGQLGSPLHFGNGTRLTVT.

CDR3 nucleotide sequence: TGTGCCAGCAGCCCCCCCAAGGGGGGGACGGAGCAGTACTTC. Amino acid sequence: CASSPPKGGTEQYF. The chain is built from TRBV7-9 and TRBJ2-7, with D possibly matching TRBD2 (7 bases). Trimming left V 5 bases short and J 7 bases short, with 18 bases between. From germline, CDR1 is SEHNR and CDR2 FQNEAQ (reference sequence). The CDR3 is made up of 14 amino acids. The complete variable domain, with remaining parts taken from reference TRBV7-9 and TRBJ2-7, reads DTGVSQNPRHKITKRGQNVTFRCDPISEHNRLYWYRQTLGQGPEFLTYFQNEAQLEKSRLLSDRFSAERPKGSFSTLEIQRTEQGDSAMYLCASSPPKGGTEQYFGPGTRLTVT.

The CDR3 reads CASSPPQGVGTEAFF. The CDR3 DNA sequence: TGTGCCAGCTCACCACCACAGGGGGTTGGCACTGAAGCTTTCTTT. The V gene is TRBV18, the J gene TRBJ1-1; 8 nucleotides agree with TRBD1. Germline lookup yields CDR1 KGHSH and CDR2 LQKENI. The trim removed 0 bases at V and 4 bases at J, leaving 4 bases unmatched. This CDR3 is built from 15 residues.

This clone was picked up one time. The chain recombines TRBV30 with TRBJ2-7; weak D call: TRBD1 (6 bases). This CDR3 is built from 12 residues. V gave up 0 bases and J gave up 12 bases, with 15 bases separating them. Germline loops: CDR1 GTSNPN, CDR2 SVGIG (reference sequence). CDR3 in DNA: TGTGCCTGGAGTGTAAGACAGGATAGGGTGTACTTC. It encodes CAWSVRQDRVYF.

This chain joins TRBV6-5 and TRBJ2-3, with 7 bases matching TRBD1. This CDR3 contains 15 residues. The V gene end was trimmed by 8 bases and the J gene end by 7 bases; junction bases not matched to a gene: 15. Germline-derived CDR1 and CDR2 are MNHEY and SVGAGI. CDR3 in amino acids: CASRRQGEGQYTQYF. CDR3 sequence (DNA): TGTGCCAGCCGCCGACAGGGCGAGGGCCAATATACGCAGTATTTT.